This T cell receptor beta chain was observed in a study of cytomegalovirus exposure and HLA in healthy donors. The ends were cut back, 0 bases at V and 2 bases at J, with 9 bases in the middle. This CDR3 region has 15 residues. Germline V gene lookup returns CDR1 SGHRS and CDR2 YFSETQ. In the PCR, 60 Vbeta and 13 Jbeta primers were used. Produced via immunoSEQ multiplex PCR; TCRdb's table is partial and in-frame only. The sample has around 130,000 clones, around 84% seen once. The clonotype was recovered from a man aged 50 to 60 in good health and CMV-seronegative. The V and J genes are TRBV5-1 and TRBJ1-3; D is unclear. The material sequenced was PBMCs. CDR3 sequence reads: CASSLAPGAGNTIYF. CDR3 DNA: TGCGCCAGCAGCTTGGCTCCCGGGGCTGGAAACACCATATATTTT.